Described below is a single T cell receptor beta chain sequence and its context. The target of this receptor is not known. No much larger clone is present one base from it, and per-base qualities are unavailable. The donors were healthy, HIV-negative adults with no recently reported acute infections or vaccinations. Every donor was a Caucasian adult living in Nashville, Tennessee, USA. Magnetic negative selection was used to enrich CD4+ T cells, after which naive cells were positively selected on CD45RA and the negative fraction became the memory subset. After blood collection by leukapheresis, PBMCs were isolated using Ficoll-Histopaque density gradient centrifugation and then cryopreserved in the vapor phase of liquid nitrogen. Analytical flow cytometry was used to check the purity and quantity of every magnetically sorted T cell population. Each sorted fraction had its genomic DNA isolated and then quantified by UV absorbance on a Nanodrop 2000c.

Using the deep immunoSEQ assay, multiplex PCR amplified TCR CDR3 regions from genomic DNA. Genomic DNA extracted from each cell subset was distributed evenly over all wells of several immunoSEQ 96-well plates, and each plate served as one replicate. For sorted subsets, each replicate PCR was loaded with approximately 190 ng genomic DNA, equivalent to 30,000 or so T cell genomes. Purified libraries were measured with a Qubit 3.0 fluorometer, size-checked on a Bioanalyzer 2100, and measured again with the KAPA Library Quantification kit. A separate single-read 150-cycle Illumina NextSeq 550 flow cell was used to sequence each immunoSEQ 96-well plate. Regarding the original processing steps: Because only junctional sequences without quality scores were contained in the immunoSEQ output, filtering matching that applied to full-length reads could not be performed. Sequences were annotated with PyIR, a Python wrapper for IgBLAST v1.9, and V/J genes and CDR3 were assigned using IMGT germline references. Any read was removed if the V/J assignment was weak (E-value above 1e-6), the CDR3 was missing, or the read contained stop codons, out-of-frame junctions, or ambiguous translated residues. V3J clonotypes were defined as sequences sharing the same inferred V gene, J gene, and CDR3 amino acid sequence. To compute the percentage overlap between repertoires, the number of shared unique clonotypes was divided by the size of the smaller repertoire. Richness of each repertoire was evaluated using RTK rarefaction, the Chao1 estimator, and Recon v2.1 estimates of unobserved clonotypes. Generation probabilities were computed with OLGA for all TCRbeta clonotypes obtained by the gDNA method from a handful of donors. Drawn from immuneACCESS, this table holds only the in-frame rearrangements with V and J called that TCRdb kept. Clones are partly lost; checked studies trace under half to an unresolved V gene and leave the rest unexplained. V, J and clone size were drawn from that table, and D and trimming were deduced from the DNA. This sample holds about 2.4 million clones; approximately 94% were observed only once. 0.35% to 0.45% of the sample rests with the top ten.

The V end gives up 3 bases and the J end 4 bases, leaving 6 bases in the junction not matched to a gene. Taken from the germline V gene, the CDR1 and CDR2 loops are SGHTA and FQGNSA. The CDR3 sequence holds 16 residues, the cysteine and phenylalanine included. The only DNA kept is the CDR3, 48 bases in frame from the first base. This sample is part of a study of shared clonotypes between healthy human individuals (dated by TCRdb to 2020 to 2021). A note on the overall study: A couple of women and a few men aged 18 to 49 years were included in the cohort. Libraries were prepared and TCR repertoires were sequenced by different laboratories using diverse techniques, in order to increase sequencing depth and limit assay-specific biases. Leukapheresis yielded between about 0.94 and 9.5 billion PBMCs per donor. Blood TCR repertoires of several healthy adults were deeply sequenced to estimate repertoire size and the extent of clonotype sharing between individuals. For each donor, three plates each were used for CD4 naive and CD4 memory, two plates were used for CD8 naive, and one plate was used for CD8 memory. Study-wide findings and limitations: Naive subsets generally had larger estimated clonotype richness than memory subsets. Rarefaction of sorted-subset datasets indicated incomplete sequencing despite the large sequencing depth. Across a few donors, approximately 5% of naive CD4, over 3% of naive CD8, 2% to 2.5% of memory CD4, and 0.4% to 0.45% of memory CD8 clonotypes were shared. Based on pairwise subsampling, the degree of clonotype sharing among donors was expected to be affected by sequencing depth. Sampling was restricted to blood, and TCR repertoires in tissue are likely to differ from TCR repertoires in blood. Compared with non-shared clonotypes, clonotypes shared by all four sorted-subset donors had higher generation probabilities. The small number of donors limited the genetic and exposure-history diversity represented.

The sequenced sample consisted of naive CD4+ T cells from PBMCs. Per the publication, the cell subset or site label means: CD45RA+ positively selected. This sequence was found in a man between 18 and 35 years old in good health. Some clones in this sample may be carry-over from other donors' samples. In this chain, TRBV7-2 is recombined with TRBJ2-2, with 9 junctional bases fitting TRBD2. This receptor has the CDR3 CASSFMGLAITGELFF. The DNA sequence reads TGTGCCAGCAGCTTTATGGGACTAGCAATCACCGGGGAGCTGTTTTTT.